This TCR beta chain was retrieved from a study of cytomegalovirus exposure and HLA in healthy donors. Looking at the study overall: In a previous analysis, approximately 110 million unique TCR beta sequences were found from 150 million to 200 million T cells. Findings and limits, study-wide: Published work reported that the classifier diagnosed cytomegalovirus status with high specificity and sensitivity. The authors listed some 150 TCR beta chains as cytomegalovirus-associated.

To note about this clone: Its specificity is unknown.

From germline, CDR1 is SGHRS and CDR2 YFSETQ. This CDR3 region has 16 residues. V was pared by 2 bases and J by 0 bases, with 12 bases between. Vbeta (60) and Jbeta (13) primers were used in the PCR. Clones were sequenced by immunoSEQ multiplex PCR, and TCRdb holds only the in-frame ones, with some missing. The repertoire holds about 260,000 clones, with around 65% as singletons. The chain is built from TRBV5-1 and TRBJ1-3; TRBD1 is a possible D gene (5 bases). The receptor was isolated from a female donor in good health and CMV-seronegative. Specimen: PBMCs. The CDR3 DNA follows: TGCGCCAGCAGCTTTGAGGCAGGACACTCTGGAAACACCATATATTTT. Encoded protein: CASSFEAGHSGNTIYF. Complete variable domain (other parts from reference TRBV5-1 and TRBJ1-3): KAGVTQTPRYLIKTRGQQVTLSCSPISGHRSVSWYQQTPGQGLQFLFEYFSETQRNKGNFPGRFSGRQFSNSRSEMNVSTLELGDSALYLCASSFEAGHSGNTIYFGEGSWLTVV.